Described below is a single T cell receptor (beta chain) sequence and its context. Its matching antigen is unknown. The germline V gene encodes CDR1 LGHNA and CDR2 YNFKEQ. CDR3 length: 16 residues. Trimming took off 0 bases at V and 4 bases at J, with 15 bases between the two ends. The table came from immunoSEQ multiplex PCR; TCRdb's copy has only in-frame clones and leaves some out. Here the sample spans roughly 220,000 clones, roughly 88% being singletons. These data are taken from a study of cytomegalovirus exposure and HLA in healthy donors. Study-level information: The approximately 120 validation repertoires matched the 600 to 700 first-cohort repertoires in platform, a later analysis reported. The study's findings and limits: Investigators reported approximately 150 TCR beta chains as tied to cytomegalovirus.

V gene TRBV4-2 combines with J gene TRBJ1-2; D is possibly TRBD1 (6 bases). This clonotype was sampled from a woman in her thirties in good health and CMV-seropositive. Specimen: PBMCs. In DNA form, the CDR3 reads TGTGCCAGCAGCCAAGATTTCCAGGGGCGAGTCTATGGCTACACCTTC. Its protein product is CASSQDFQGRVYGYTF.